Sequencing of this T cell receptor (beta chain) was carried out in a study of tumor-infiltrating lymphocytes in localized non-small cell lung cancer. The trim removed 5 bases at V and 7 bases at J, leaving 8 bases unmatched. This CDR3 has 15 amino acids. CDR1 and CDR2 from the germline V gene are SGHTA and FQGTGA. By sample share, this clone is medium-sized. Antigen: not known. Study conclusions and caveats: Different pieces of the same tissue went to different assays, confounding technical variation with intratumor heterogeneity. TCRbeta sequencing showed higher T cell infiltration in tumors than uninvolved lung. T-cell fraction did not differ between immunotypes IM1 and IM2.

The table came from immunoSEQ multiplex PCR; TCRdb's copy has only in-frame clones and leaves some out. The table includes thousands of clones, 74% detected once. The sequence derives from a human donor with non-small cell lung cancer. Material for sequencing was uninvolved lung tissue not adjacent to the tumor. V and J are TRBV7-3 and TRBJ1-6; TRBD1 matches at 7 bases. The CDR3 DNA reads as TGTGCCAGCAGCGCGGGGACAGCTCAAAATTCACCCCTCCACTTT. Translated, it gives CASSAGTAQNSPLHF.